One sample yielded the 2 T cell receptor beta chains listed below, sequenced in a study of identifying expanded T cells in peripheral blood. The data were produced by immunoSEQ multiplex PCR, yet TCRdb's version contains in-frame clones alone and is incomplete. The table shows 91,000 or so clones, with more than 70% occurring only once. The sequenced sample consisted of blood. Receptors were obtained from a person aged 18 to 75 in good health.

The rearrangement joins TRBV6-1 to TRBJ2-1; the match to TRBD2 covers 11 bases. This CDR3 has 15 amino acids. Germline CDR1 MNHNS, CDR2 SASEGT. J was trimmed by 7 bases and V by 6 bases; bases with no gene match: 8. This chain's CDR3 is CASSQLAGDGNEQFF. The CDR3 nucleotides read TGTGCCAGCAGCCAACTAGCGGGAGACGGGAATGAGCAGTTCTTC.

In this sample, this clone turned up once. This sequence joins TRBV6-4 and TRBJ2-5; 10 nucleotides align to TRBD2. Germline CDR1 is MRHNA and CDR2 is SNTAGT. V lost 0 bases and J lost 1; bases outside the gene matches: 2. This CDR3 contains 16 residues. The chain's CDR3 is CASSDSASGGQETQYF. The CDR3 DNA is TGTGCCAGCAGTGACTCGGCTAGCGGGGGCCAAGAGACCCAGTACTTC.